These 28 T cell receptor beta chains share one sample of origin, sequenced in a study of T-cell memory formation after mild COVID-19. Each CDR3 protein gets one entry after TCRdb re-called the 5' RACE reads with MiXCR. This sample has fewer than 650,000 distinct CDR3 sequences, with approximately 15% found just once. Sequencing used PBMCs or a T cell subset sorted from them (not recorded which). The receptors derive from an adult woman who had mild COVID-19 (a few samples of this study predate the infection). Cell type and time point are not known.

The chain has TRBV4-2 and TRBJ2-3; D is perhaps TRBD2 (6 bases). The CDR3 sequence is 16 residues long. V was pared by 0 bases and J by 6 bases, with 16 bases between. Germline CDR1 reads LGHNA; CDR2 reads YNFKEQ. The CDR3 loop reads CASSQDVSGFRDTQYF. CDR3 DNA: TGTGCCAGCAGCCAAGATGTTAGCGGCTTTAGGGATACGCAGTATTTT.

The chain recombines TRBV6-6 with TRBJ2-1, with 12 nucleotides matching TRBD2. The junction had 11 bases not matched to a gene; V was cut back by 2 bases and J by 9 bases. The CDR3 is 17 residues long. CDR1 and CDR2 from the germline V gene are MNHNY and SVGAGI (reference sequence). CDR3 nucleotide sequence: TGTGCCAGCAGTTACGGTCTAGCGGGGGGGGGTCTCGGTGAGCAGTTCTTC. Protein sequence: CASSYGLAGGGLGEQFF.

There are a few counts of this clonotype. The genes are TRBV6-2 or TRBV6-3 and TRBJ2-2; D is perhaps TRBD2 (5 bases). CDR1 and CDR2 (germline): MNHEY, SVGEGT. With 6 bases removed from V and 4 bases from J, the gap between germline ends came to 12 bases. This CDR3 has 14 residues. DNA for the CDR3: TGTGCCAGCAGATTACTAGTGCTCACCGGGGAGCTGTTTTTT. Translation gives CASRLLVLTGELFF.

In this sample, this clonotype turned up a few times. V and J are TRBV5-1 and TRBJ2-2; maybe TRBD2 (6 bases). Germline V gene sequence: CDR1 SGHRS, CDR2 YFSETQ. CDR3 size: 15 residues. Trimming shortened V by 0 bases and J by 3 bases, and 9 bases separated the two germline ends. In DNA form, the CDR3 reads TGCGCCAGCAGCTTGGCCGCGGGACACACCGGGGAGCTGTTTTTT. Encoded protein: CASSLAAGHTGELFF.

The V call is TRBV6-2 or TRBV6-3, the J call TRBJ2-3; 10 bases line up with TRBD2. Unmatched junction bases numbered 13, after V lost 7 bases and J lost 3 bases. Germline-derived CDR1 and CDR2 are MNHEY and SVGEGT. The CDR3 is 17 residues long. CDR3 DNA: TGTGCCAGCATCGTCGGGCCTAGCGGGAGAATTACAGATACGCAGTATTTT. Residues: CASIVGPSGRITDTQYF.

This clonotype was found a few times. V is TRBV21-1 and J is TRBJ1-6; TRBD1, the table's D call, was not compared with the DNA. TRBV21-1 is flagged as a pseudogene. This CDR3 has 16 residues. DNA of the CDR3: TGTGCCAGCAGCAAAGTGCTGGACAGCCGTAATTCACCCCTCCACTTT. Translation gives CASSKVLDSRNSPLHF.

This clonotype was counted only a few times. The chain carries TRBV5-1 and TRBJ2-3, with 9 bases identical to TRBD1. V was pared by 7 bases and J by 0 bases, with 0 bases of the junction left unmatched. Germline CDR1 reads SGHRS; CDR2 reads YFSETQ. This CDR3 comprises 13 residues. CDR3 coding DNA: TGCGCCAGCGGACAGGGGAGCACAGATACGCAGTATTTT. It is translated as CASGQGSTDTQYF.

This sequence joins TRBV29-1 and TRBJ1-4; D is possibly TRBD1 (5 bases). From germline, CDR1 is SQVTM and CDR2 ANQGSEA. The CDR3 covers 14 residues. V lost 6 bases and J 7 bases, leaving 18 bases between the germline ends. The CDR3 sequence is CSVGREGRGEKLFF. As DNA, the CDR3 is TGCAGCGTAGGAAGAGAGGGAAGGGGTGAAAAACTGTTTTTT.

The CDR3 spells CAISESAGDNSPLHF. The CDR3 nucleotides read TGTGCCATCAGTGAGTCGGCAGGGGATAATTCACCCCTCCACTTT. The chain is built from TRBV10-3 and TRBJ1-6; the D gene is possibly TRBD1 (6 bases). Germline V gene data show CDR1 as ENHRY and CDR2 as SYGVKD. This CDR3 comprises 15 residues. V was pared by 0 bases and J by 5 bases, with 8 bases between.

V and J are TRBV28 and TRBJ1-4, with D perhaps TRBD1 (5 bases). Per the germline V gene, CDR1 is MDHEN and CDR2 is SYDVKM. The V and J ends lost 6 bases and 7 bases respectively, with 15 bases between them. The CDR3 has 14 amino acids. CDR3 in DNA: TGTGCCAGCAGCCTGGGGGGAGGTTCTGAAAAACTGTTTTTT. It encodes CASSLGGGSEKLFF.

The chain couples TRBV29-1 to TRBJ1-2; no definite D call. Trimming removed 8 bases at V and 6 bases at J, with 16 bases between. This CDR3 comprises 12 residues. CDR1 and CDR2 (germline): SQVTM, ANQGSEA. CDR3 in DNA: TGCAGCAGTGGGCGGTTTGCGGATGGCTACACCTTC. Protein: CSSGRFADGYTF.

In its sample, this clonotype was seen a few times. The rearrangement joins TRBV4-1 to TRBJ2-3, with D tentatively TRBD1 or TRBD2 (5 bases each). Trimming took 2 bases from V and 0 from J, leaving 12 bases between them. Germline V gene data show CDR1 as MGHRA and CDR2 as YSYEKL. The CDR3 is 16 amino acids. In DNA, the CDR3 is TGCGCCAGCAGCCAACTGGGACCTCCCAGCACAGATACGCAGTATTTT. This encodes CASSQLGPPSTDTQYF.

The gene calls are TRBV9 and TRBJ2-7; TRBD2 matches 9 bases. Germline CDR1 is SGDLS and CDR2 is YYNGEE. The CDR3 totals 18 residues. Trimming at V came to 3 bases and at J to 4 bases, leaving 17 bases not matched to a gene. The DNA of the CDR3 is TGTGCCAGCAGCGCGTCGCAGTGGTCTAGCGGGAATCTATACGAGCAGTACTTC. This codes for CASSASQWSSGNLYEQYF.

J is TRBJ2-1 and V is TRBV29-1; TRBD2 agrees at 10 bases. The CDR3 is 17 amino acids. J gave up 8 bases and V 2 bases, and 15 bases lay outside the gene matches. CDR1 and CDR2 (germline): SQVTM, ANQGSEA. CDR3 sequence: CSVERLASGGRGDEQFF. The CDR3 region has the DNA TGCAGCGTTGAAAGGCTGGCTAGCGGGGGCAGGGGTGATGAGCAGTTCTTC.

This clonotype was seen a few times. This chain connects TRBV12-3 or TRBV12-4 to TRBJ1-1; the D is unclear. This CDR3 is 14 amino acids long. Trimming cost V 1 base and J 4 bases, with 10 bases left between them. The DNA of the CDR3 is TGTGCCAGCAGTTTAGTTGGTTTTAGCACTGAAGCTTTCTTT. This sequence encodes CASSLVGFSTEAFF.

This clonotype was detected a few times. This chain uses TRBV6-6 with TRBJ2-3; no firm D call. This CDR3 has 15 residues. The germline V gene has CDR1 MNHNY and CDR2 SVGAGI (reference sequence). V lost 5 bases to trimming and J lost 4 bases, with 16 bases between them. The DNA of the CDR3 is TGTGCCAGCAGTGCCCGTCGGATCTCCGCAGATACGCAGTATTTT. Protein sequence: CASSARRISADTQYF.

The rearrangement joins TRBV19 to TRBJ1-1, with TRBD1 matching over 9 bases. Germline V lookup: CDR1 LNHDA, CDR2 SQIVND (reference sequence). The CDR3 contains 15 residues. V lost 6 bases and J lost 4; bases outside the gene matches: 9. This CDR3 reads CASRTGTGKSTEAFF. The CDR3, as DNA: TGTGCCAGTAGAACCGGGACAGGGAAATCCACTGAAGCTTTCTTT.

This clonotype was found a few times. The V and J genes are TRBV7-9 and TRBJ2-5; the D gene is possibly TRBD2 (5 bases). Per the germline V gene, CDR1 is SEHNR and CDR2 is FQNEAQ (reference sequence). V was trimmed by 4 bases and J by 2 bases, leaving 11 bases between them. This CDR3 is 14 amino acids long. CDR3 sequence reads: CASSSTTGQETQYF. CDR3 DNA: TGTGCCAGCAGCTCAACGACGGGACAAGAGACCCAGTACTTC.

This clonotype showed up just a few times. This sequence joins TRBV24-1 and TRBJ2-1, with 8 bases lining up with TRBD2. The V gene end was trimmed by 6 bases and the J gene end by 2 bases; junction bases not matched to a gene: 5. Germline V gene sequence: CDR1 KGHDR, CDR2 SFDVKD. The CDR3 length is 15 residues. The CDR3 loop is CATSSSSGPYNEQFF. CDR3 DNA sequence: TGTGCCACCAGTTCTTCTAGCGGGCCCTACAATGAGCAGTTCTTC.

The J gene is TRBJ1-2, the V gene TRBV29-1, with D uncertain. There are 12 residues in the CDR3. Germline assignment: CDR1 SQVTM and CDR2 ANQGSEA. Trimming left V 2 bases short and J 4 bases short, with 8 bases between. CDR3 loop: CSVENPVYGYTF. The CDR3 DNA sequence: TGCAGCGTTGAAAACCCCGTCTATGGCTACACCTTC.

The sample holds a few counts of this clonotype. The CDR3 protein is CSVRPGTGLGGYTF. The CDR3 DNA sequence: TGCAGCGTGCGCCCCGGGACAGGGCTGGGGGGCTACACCTTC. The rearrangement joins TRBV29-1 to TRBJ1-2; TRBD1 matches 9 bases. CDR1 and CDR2 (germline): SQVTM, ANQGSEA. After removal of 6 bases from V and 8 bases from J, the junction contained 13 bases not matched to a gene. The CDR3 sequence is 14 residues long. Using reference TRBV29-1 and TRBJ1-2 for the parts outside the CDR3, the full variable domain is SAVISQKPSRDICQRGTSLTIQCQVDSQVTMMFWYRQQPGQSLTLIATANQGSEATYESGFVIDKFPISRPNLTFSTLTVSNMSPEDSSIYLCSVRPGTGLGGYTFGSGTRLTVV.

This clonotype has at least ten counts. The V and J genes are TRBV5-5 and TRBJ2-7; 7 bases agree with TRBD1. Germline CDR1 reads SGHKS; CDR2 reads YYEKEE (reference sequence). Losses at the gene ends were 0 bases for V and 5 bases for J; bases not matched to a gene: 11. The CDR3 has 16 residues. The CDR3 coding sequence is TGTGCCAGCAGCTTGGGACAGGGAACCCTACGGGACGAGCAGTACTTC. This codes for CASSLGQGTLRDEQYF.

The CDR3, as DNA: TGTGCCAGCAGCCTCATTTCCTCTAGCGGGGCCTCCTTGGAGACCCAGTACTTC. Residues: CASSLISSSGASLETQYF. V gene TRBV12-3 or TRBV12-4 combines with J gene TRBJ2-5; 9 bases are shared with TRBD2. Unmatched junction bases numbered 19, after V lost 6 bases and J lost 5 bases. CDR3 length: 18 residues.

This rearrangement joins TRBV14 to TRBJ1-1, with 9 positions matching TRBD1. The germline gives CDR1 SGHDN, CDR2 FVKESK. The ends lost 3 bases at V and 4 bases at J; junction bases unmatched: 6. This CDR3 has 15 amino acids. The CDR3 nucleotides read TGTGCCAGCAGCCACTACAGGGGGCTGGGCACTGAAGCTTTCTTT. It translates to CASSHYRGLGTEAFF.

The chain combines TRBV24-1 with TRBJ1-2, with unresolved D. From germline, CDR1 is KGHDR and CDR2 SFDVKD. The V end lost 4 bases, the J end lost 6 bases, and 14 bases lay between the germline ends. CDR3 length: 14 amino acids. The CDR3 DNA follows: TGTGCCACCAGTGACGCCGGGAGGGTCGATGGCTACACCTTC. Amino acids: CATSDAGRVDGYTF.

The CDR3 coding sequence is TGTGCCAGCAGGGTTTTGGCGGGAGGCTACAATGAGCAGTTCTTC. Its protein is CASRVLAGGYNEQFF. J is TRBJ2-1 and V is TRBV6-1; the match to TRBD2 covers 8 bases. The J segment lost 3 bases and the V segment lost 6 bases, leaving 7 bases of the junction unmatched. Germline V gene sequence: CDR1 MNHNS, CDR2 SASEGT. The CDR3 runs 15 residues.

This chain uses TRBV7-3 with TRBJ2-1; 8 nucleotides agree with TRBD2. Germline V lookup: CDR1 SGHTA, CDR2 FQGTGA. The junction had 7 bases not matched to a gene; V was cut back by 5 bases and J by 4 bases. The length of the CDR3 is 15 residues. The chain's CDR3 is CASSPPGGGYNEQFF. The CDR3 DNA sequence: TGTGCCAGCAGCCCTCCGGGCGGGGGGTACAATGAGCAGTTCTTC.

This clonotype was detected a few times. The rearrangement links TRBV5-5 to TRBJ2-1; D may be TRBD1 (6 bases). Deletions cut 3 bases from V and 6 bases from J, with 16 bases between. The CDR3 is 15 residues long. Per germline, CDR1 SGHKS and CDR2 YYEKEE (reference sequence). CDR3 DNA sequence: TGTGCCAGCAGCTCATCCCCAGGGGAGATCAATGAGCAGTTCTTC. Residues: CASSSSPGEINEQFF.